This TCR beta chain was retrieved from a study of technical replicates of blood from a handful of donors. Only in-frame clones appear in the TCRdb table, and some are missing; sequencing was by immunoSEQ multiplex PCR. Here the sample spans tens of thousands of clones, roughly 94% being singletons. V was clipped by 4 bases and J by 5 bases, with 16 bases between them. Germline-derived CDR1 and CDR2 are SGHDN and FVKESK. The CDR3 is 15 residues long. Sample: T cells isolated from PBMCs. This receptor was obtained from a human donor in good health. The chain links TRBV14 to TRBJ2-3; the D gene is possibly TRBD2 (5 bases). The CDR3 sequence: CASSLVMGVGDTQYF. The CDR3 region has the DNA TGTGCCAGCAGCCTCGTTATGGGAGTGGGAGATACGCAGTATTTT.